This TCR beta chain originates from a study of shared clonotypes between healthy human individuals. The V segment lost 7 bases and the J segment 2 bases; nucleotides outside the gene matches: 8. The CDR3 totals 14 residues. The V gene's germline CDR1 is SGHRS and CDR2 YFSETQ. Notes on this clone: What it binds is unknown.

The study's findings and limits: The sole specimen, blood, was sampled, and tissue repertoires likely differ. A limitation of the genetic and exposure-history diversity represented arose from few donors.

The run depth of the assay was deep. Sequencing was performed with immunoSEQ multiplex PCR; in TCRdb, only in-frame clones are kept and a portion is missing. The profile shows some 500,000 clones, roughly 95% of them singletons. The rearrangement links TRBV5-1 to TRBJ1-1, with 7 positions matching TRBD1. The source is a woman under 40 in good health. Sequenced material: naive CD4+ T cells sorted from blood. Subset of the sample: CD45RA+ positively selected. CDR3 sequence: CASHGGTENTEAFF. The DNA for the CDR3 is TGCGCCAGCCATGGGGGGACAGAAAACACTGAAGCTTTCTTT.